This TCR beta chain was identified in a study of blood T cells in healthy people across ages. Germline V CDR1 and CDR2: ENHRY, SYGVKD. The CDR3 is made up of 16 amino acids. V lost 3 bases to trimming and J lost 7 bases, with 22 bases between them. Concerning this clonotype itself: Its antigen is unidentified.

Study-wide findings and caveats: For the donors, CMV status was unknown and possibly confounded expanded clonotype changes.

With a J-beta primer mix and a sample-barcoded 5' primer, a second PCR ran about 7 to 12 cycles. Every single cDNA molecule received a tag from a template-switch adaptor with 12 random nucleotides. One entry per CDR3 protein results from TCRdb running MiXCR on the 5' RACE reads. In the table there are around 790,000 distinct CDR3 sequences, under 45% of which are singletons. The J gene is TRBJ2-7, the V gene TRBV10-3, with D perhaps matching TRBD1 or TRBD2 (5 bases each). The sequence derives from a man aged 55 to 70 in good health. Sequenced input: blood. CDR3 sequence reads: CAISEGKGQQGVEQYF. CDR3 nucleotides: TGTGCCATCAGTGAAGGAAAAGGGCAGCAGGGAGTTGAGCAGTACTTC.